This TCR beta chain was captured by sequencing in a study of blood T cells in healthy people across ages. Study-level points and caveats: Unknown CMV status may confound age-related changes in expanded clones. Per million T cells, TCR beta diversity dropped about linearly as age rose.

Primed by a sample-barcoded 5' primer and a J-beta primer mix, a second PCR proceeded for about 6 to 11 cycles. TCRdb fed the 5' RACE reads into MiXCR, producing one record per CDR3 protein. The sample lists 1.5 million or so distinct CDR3 sequences; roughly 40% were seen once. This clonotype has only a few counts. Its target is not known. The CDR3 contains 15 residues. The germline V gene encodes CDR1 SGHRS and CDR2 YFSETQ. The germline V and J ends were trimmed by 4 bases and 0 bases, with 10 bases remaining between them. The clonotype was recovered from a woman between 18 and 29 years old in good health. The sample consisted of blood. This chain connects TRBV5-1 to TRBJ1-4; D not certain. The CDR3 protein is CASSQDGATNEKLFF. DNA of the CDR3: TGCGCCAGCAGCCAGGACGGAGCAACTAATGAAAAACTGTTTTTT. Based on the CDR3 plus reference TRBV5-1 and TRBJ1-4, the full variable domain is KAGVTQTPRYLIKTRGQQVTLSCSPISGHRSVSWYQQTPGQGLQFLFEYFSETQRNKGNFPGRFSGRQFSNSRSEMNVSTLELGDSALYLCASSQDGATNEKLFFGSGTQLSVL.